This T cell receptor beta chain was retrieved from a study of T cell responses to AZD1222 COVID-19 vaccine. In the study overall: Pooling was applied to second doses at about 4 or about 12 weeks. Study results and caveats: The donor group comprised mostly white British people and more females; the analysis possibly underestimated clonal diversity. Spike-wide vaccine-associated CD4 TCRs dominated at 160-218 and 743-854.

Germline CDR1 and CDR2: SEHNR and FQNEAQ (reference sequence). The CDR3 sequence is 18 residues long. Trimming removed 5 bases from V and 4 bases from J, with 26 bases in between. The repertoire was sequenced with immunoSEQ multiplex PCR; TCRdb's copy has only in-frame clones and lacks some. Among 150,000 to 200,000 clones, about nine tenths were seen once, and the ten largest hold approximately 2.9%. As to this clone: Its antigen is currently unknown.

The sample here was peripheral blood, taken on day 0 of AZD1222 vaccination. This chain connects TRBV7-9 to TRBJ1-1; D remains ambiguous. The TCR was taken from an adult in good health. Here the CDR3 DNA reads TGTGCCAGCAGCCCTCCCGACCTCGGACCCTATGGTAGCACTGAAGCTTTCTTT. Its protein is CASSPPDLGPYGSTEAFF.